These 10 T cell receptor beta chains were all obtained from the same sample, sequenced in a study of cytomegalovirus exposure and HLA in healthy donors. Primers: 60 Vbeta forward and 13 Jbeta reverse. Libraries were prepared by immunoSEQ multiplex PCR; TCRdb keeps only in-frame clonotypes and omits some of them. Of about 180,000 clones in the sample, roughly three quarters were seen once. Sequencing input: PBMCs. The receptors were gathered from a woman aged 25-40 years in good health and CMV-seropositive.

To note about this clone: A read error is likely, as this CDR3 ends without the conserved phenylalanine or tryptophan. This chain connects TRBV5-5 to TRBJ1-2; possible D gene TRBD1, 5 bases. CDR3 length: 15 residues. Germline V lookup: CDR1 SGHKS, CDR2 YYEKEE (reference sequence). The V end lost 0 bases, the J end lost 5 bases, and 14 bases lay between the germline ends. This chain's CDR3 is CASSLEPPGRYGYTS. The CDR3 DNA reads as TGTGCCAGCAGCTTGGAGCCCCCAGGGAGGTATGGCTACACCTCC.

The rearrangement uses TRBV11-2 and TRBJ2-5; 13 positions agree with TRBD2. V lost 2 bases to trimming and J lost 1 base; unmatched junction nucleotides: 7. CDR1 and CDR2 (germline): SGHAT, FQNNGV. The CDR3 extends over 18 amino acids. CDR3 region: CASSLRGRLAGGQETQYF. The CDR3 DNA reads TGTGCCAGCAGCTTACGGGGGAGACTAGCGGGGGGCCAAGAGACCCAGTACTTC.

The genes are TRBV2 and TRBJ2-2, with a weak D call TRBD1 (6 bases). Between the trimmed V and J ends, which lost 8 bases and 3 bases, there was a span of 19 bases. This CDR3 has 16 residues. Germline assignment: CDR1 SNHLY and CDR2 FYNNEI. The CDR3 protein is CASRPPGQRHTGELFF. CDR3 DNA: TGTGCCAGCCGACCCCCGGGACAAAGGCACACCGGGGAGCTGTTTTTT.

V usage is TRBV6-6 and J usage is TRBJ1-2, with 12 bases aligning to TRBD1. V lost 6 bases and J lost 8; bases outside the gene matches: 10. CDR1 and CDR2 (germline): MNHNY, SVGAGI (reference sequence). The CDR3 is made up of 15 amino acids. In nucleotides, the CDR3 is TGTGCCAGCAGCCCCGGGACAGGGGGCATGGGGGGCTACACCTTC. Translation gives CASSPGTGGMGGYTF.

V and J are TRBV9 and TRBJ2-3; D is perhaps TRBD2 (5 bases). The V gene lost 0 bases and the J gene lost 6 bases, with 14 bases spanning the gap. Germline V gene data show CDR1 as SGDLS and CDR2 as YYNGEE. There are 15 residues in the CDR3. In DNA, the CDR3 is TGTGCCAGCAGCGTAGCAGGAGACCGAGGGGATACGCAGTATTTT. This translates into CASSVAGDRGDTQYF.

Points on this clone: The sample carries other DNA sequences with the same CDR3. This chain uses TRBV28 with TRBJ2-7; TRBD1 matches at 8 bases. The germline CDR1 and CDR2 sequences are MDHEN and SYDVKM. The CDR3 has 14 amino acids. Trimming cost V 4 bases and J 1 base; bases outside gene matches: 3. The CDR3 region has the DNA TGTGCCAGCAGTTCCGGACAGGGTTCCTACGAGCAGTACTTC. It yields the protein CASSSGQGSYEQYF.

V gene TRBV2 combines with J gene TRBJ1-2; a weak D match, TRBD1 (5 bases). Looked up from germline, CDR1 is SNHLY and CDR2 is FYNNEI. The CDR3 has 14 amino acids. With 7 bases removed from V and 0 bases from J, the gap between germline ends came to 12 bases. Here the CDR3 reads CASTQGDPNYGYTF. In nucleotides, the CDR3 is TGTGCCAGCACCCAAGGGGATCCTAACTATGGCTACACCTTC.

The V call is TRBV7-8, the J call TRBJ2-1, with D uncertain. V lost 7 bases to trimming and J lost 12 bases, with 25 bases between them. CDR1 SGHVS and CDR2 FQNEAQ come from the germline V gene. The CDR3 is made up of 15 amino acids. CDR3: CASTPTHTLREVQFF. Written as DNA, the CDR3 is TGTGCCAGCACCCCCACACATACTCTGAGAGAGGTGCAGTTCTTC. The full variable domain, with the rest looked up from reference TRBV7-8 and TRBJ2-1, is GAGVSQSPRYKVAKRGQDVALRCDPISGHVSLFWYQQALGQGPEFLTYFQNEAQLDKSGLPSDRFFAERPEGSVSTLKIQRTQQEDSAVYLCASTPTHTLREVQFFGPGTRLTVL.

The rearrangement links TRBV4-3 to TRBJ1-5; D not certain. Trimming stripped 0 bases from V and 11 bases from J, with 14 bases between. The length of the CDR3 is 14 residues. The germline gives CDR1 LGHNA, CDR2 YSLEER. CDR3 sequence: CASSQDRAPRAQHF. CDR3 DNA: TGCGCCAGCAGCCAAGACCGGGCGCCGAGGGCCCAGCATTTT.

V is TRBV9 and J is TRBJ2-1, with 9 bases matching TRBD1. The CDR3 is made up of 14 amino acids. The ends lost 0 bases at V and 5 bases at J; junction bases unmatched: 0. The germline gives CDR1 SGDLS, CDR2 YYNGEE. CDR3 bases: TGTGCCAGCAGCGTAGGGACAGGGGACAATGAGCAGTTCTTC. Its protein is CASSVGTGDNEQFF. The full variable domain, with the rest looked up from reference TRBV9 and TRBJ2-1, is DSGVTQTPKHLITATGQRVTLRCSPRSGDLSVYWYQQSLDQGLQFLIQYYNGEERAKGNILERFSAQQFPDLHSELNLSSLELGDSALYFCASSVGTGDNEQFFGPGTRLTVL.